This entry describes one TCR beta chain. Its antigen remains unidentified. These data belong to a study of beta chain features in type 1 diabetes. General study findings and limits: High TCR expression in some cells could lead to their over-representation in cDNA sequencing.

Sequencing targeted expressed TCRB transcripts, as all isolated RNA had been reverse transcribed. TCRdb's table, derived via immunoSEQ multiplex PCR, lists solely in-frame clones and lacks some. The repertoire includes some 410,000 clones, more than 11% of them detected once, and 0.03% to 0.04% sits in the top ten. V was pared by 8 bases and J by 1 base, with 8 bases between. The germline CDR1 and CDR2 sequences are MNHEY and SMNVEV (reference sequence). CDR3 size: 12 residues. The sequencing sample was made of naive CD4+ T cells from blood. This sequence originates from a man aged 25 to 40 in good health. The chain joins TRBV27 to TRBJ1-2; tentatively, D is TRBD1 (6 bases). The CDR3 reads CASVDSNYGYTF. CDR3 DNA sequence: TGTGCCAGCGTGGACAGTAACTATGGCTACACCTTC.